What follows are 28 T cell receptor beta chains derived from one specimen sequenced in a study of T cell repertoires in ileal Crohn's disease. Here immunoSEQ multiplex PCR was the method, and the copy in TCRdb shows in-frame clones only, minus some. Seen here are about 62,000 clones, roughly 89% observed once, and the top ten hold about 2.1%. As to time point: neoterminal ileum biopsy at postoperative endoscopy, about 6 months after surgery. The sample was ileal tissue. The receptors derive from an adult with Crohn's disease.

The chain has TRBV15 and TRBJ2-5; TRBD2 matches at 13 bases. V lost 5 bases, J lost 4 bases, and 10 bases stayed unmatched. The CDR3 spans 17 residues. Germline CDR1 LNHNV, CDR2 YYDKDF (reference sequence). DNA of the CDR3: TGTGCCACCAGCGGGGGACTAGCGGGGAAGTGGGTAGAGACCCAGTACTTC. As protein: CATSGGLAGKWVETQYF.

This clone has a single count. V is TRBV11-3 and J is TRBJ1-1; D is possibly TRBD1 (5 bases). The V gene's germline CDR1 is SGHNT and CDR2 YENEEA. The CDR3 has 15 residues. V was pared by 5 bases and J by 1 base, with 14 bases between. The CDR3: CASSTRTGRNTEAFF. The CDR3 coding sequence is TGTGCCAGCAGCACCCGAACAGGAAGGAACACTGAAGCTTTCTTT.

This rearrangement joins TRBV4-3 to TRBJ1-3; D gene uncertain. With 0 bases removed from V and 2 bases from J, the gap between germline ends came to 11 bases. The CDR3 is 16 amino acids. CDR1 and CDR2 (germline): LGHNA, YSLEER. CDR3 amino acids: CASSQDFRETGNTIYF. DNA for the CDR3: TGCGCCAGCAGCCAAGATTTTCGGGAAACTGGAAACACCATATATTTT.

The CDR3 sequence: CAWSVSGRAFF. DNA of the CDR3: TGTGCCTGGAGTGTATCAGGGCGAGCTTTCTTT. The V call is TRBV30, the J call TRBJ1-1, with D perhaps TRBD1 (5 bases). V was trimmed by 0 bases and J by 10 bases, leaving 9 bases between them. Germline V gene sequence: CDR1 GTSNPN, CDR2 SVGIG (reference sequence). The CDR3 contains 11 residues.

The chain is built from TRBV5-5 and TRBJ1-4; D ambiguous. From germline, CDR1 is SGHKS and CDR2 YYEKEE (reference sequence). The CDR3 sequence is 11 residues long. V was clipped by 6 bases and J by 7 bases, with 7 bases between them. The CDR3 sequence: CASIRGEKLFF. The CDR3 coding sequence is TGTGCCAGCATCAGAGGTGAAAAACTGTTTTTT.

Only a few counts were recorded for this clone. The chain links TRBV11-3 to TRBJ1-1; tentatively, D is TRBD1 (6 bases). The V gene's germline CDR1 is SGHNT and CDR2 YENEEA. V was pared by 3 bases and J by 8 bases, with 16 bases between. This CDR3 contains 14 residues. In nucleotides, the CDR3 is TGTGCCAGCAGCTTTACCGCGGACAGTTTGGAAGCTTTCTTT. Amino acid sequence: CASSFTADSLEAFF.

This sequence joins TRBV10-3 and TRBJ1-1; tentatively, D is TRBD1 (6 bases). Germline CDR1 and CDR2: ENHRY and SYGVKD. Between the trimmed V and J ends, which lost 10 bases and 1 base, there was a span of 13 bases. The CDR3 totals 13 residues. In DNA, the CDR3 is TGTGCCACCGAGGGGGAACCGAACACTGAAGCTTTCTTT. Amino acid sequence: CATEGEPNTEAFF.

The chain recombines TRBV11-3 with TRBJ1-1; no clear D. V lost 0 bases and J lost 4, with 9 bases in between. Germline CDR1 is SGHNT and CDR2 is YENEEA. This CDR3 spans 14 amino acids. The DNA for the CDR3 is TGTGCCAGCAGCTTAGATGGCGGCAGCACTGAAGCTTTCTTT. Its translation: CASSLDGGSTEAFF.

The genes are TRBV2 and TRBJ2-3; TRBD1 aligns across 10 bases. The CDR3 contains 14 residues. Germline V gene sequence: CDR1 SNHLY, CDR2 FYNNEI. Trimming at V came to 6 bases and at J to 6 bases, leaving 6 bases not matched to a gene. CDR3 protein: CASRTGQGGDTQYF. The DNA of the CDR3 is TGTGCCAGCAGGACCGGACAGGGGGGGGATACGCAGTATTTT.

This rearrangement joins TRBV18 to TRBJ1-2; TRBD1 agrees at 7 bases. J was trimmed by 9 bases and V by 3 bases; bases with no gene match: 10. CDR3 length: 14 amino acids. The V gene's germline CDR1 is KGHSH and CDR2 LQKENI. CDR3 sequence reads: CASSPPEGARSYTF. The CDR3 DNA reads TGTGCCAGCTCACCGCCGGAGGGGGCAAGGAGCTACACCTTC.

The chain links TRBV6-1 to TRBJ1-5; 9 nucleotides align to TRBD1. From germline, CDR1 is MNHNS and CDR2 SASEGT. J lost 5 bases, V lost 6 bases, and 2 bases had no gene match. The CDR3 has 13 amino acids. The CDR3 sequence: CASRWTGDQPQHF. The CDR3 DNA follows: TGTGCCAGCAGGTGGACAGGGGATCAGCCCCAGCATTTT.

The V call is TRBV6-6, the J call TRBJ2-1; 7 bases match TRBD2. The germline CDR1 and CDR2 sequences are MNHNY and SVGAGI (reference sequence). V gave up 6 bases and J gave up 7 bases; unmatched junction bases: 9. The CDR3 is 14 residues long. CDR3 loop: CASRHAGGGNEQFF. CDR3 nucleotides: TGTGCCAGCAGGCACGCTGGGGGGGGGAATGAGCAGTTCTTC.

CDR3: CAWSGGEDTQYF. The CDR3 bases are TGTGCCTGGAGTGGGGGGGAAGATACGCAGTATTTT. The gene calls are TRBV30 and TRBJ2-3; TRBD2 is a possible D gene (6 bases). V dropped 1 base and J dropped 5 bases, with 7 bases sitting between them. Germline CDR1 GTSNPN, CDR2 SVGIG (reference sequence). CDR3 length: 12 amino acids.

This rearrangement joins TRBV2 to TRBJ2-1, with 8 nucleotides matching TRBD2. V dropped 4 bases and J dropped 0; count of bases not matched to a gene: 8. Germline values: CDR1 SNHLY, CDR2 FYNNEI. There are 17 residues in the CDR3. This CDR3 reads CASSGSSGTSSYNEQFF. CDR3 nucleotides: TGTGCCAGCAGTGGTAGTAGCGGGACGAGCTCCTACAATGAGCAGTTCTTC.

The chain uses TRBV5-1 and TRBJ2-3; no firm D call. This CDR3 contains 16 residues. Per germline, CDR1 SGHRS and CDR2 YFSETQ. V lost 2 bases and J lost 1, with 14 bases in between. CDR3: CASSLSPHGGTDTQYF. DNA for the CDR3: TGCGCCAGCAGCTTATCCCCCCACGGTGGCACAGATACGCAGTATTTT.

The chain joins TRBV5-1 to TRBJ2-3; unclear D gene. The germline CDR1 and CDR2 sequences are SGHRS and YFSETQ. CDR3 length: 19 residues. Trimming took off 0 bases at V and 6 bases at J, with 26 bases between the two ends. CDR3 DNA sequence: TGCGCCAGCAGCTTGGACAGAAAAGACGTGGCACCGAAGCAGGATACGCAGTATTTT. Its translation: CASSLDRKDVAPKQDTQYF.

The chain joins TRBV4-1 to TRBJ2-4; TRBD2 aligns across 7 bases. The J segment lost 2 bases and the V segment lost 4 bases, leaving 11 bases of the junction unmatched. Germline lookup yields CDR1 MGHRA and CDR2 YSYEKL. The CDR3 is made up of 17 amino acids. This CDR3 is CASSLGPSRGTKNIQYF. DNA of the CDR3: TGCGCCAGCAGCCTAGGGCCCTCGCGGGGGACCAAAAACATTCAGTACTTC.

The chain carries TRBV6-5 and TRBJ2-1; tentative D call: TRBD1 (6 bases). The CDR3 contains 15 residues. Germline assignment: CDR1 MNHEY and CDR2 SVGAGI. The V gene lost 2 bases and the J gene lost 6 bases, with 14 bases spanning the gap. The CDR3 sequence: CASSYGPGAINEQFF. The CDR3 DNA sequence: TGTGCCAGCAGTTACGGGCCAGGGGCGATCAATGAGCAGTTCTTC.

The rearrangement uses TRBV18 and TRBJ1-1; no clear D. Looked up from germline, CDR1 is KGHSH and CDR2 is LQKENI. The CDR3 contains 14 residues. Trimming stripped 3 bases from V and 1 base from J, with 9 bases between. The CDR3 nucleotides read TGTGCCAGCTCACCCCTCCCGGGGAACACTGAAGCTTTCTTT. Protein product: CASSPLPGNTEAFF.

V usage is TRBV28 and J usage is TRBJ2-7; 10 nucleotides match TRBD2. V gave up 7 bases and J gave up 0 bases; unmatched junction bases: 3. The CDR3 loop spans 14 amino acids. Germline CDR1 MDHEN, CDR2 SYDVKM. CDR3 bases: TGTGCCAGCATAGCGGGGGGCCTCTCCTACGAGCAGTACGTC. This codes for CASIAGGLSYEQYV.

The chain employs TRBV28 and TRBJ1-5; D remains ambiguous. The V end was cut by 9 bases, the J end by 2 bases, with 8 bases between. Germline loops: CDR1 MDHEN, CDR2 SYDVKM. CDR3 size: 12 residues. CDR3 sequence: CASRSGNQPQHF. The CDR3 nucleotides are TGTGCCAGTCGGTCGGGCAATCAGCCCCAGCATTTT.

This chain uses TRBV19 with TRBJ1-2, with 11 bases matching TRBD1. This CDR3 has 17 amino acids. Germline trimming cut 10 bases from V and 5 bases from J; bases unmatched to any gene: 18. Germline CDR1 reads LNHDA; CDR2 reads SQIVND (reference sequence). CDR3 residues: CATRSGTGGIWRYGYTF. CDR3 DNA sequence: TGTGCCACGAGATCCGGGACAGGGGGTATCTGGAGGTATGGCTACACCTTC.

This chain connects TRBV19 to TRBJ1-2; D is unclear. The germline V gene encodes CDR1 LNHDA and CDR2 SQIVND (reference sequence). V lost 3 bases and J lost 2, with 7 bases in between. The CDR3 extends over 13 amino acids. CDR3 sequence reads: CASSIGGNYGYTF. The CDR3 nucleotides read TGTGCCAGTAGTATTGGCGGCAACTATGGCTACACCTTC.

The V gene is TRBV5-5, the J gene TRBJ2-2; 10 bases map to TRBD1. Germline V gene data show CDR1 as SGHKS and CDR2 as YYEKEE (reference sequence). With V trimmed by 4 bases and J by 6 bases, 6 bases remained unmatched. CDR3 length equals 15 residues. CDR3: CASSVTGTGAGELFF. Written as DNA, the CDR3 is TGTGCCAGCAGCGTGACCGGGACAGGGGCCGGGGAGCTGTTTTTT.

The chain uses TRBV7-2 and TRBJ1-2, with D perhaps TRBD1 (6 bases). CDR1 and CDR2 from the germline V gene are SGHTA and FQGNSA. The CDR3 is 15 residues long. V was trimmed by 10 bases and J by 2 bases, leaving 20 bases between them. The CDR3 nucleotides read TGTGCCATCAACGAACGGCGAGACAGGAACTATGGCTACACCTTC. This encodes CAINERRDRNYGYTF.

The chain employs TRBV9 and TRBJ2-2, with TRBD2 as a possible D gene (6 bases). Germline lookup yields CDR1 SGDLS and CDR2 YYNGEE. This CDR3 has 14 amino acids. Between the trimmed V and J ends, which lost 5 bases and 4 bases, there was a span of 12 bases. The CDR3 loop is CASSSGLSTGELFF. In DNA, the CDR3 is TGTGCCAGCAGTTCGGGACTTAGCACCGGGGAGCTGTTTTTT.

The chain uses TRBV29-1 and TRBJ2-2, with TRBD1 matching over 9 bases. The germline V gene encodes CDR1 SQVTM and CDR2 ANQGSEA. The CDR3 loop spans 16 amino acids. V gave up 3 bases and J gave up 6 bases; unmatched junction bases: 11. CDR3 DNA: TGCAGCGTTGATAGTTTGGGACAGGGTATTGCCGGGGAGCTGTTTTTT. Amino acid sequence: CSVDSLGQGIAGELFF.

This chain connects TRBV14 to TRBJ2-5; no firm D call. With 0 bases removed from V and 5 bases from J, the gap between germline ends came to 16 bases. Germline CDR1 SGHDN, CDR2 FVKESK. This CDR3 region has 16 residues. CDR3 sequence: CASSQDWSRIGETQYF. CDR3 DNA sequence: TGTGCCAGCAGCCAAGACTGGTCGAGGATTGGGGAGACCCAGTACTTC.